This T cell receptor beta chain was profiled in a study of vaccination and CD4 T cells after COVID-19. General observations from the study: The authors identified 304 of 307 vaccine-specific clones in convalescent patients as spike mono-reactive.

In germline, CDR1 is DFQATT, CDR2 SNEGSKA (reference sequence). Germline trimming cut 5 bases from V and 9 bases from J; bases unmatched to any gene: 9. The CDR3 consists of 13 residues. This clonotype has more than one count but fewer than ten. Its antigen remains unidentified. Treatment in this sample: roughly ten-day PBMC culture with coronavirus spike peptide pools or control peptides (ViraFEST assay). The Oncomine TCR Beta short-read assay sequenced DNA from cultured CD4+ T cells. Genomic DNA was isolated from CD4+ T cells that had been cultured. TCRdb independently ran MiXCR on the PCR reads; one entry per CDR3 protein. The sample lists more than 20,000 distinct CDR3 sequences, 40% to 55% occurring once.

This TCR derives from a human donor who received a COVID-19 vaccine. This material consisted of CD4+ T cells from blood, cultured in vitro, taken before SARS-CoV-2 vaccination. The V gene is TRBV20-1, the J gene TRBJ2-1; 8 bases agree with TRBD2. The CDR3 DNA is TGCAGTGCTCAGGCTAGCGGGTCAGGTGAGCAGTTCTTC. It codes for CSAQASGSGEQFF.